What follows are 16 T cell receptor beta chains derived from one specimen sequenced in a study of T cells in Graves' hyperthyroidism and ophthalmopathy. The source material, RNA transcripts, was used to amplify TCR beta CDR3 regions. A first-round RT-PCR of the TCR CDR3 used the HTBI primer set. TCRdb independently ran MiXCR on the multiplex PCR reads; one entry per CDR3 protein. The table lists around 290,000 distinct CDR3 sequences, about an eighth of them singletons. What was sequenced was blood. The receptor source for this set is a woman aged 25 to 39 with Graves' hyperthyroidism that later progressed to Graves' ophthalmopathy.

This clonotype was found a few times. This chain links TRBV28 with TRBJ1-4; 9 nucleotides line up with TRBD1. In germline, CDR1 is MDHEN, CDR2 SYDVKM. The CDR3 length is 17 residues. J was trimmed by 5 bases and V by 6 bases; bases with no gene match: 13. The CDR3 reads CASSPHRDRETNEKLFF. The CDR3 nucleotides are TGTGCCAGCAGCCCTCACCGGGACAGGGAAACAAATGAAAAACTGTTTTTT. The full variable domain, in which reference TRBV28 and TRBJ1-4 provide the parts outside the CDR3, is DVKVTQSSRYLVKRTGEKVFLECVQDMDHENMFWYRQDPGLGLRLIYFSYDVKMKEKGDIPEGYSVSREKKERFSLILESASTNQTSMYLCASSPHRDRETNEKLFFGSGTQLSVL.

Ten or more counts support this clonotype. This chain links TRBV12-3 or TRBV12-4 with TRBJ1-1; D ambiguous. The CDR3 runs to 15 residues. V lost 6 bases and J lost 1, with 15 bases in between. The CDR3 reads CASSRSVSANTEAFF. DNA of the CDR3: TGTGCCAGCAGCCGATCGGTGTCCGCGAACACTGAAGCTTTCTTT.

This clonotype was picked up many times. The genes are TRBV7-2 and TRBJ2-1; 8 bases map to TRBD1. V trimming: 5 bases; J trimming: 0 bases; junction bases outside the gene matches: 15. Germline lookup yields CDR1 SGHTA and CDR2 FQGNSA. This CDR3 is built from 19 residues. The CDR3 here is CASSSRDRNLLSSYNEQFF. DNA of the CDR3: TGTGCCAGCAGCAGCCGGGACAGGAACCTTTTGAGCTCCTACAATGAGCAGTTCTTC.

The sample holds many counts of this clonotype. V gene TRBV12-3 or TRBV12-4 combines with J gene TRBJ2-1, with unresolved D. CDR3 size: 13 residues. V was pared by 7 bases and J by 1 base, with 8 bases between. The CDR3: CASTRRSYNEQFF. The DNA of the CDR3 is TGTGCCAGCACCCGCAGATCCTACAATGAGCAGTTCTTC.

This clonotype has at least ten counts. The chain has TRBV2 and TRBJ2-3; D ambiguous. The CDR3 has 14 residues. V lost 7 bases to trimming and J lost 4 bases, with 15 bases between them. The germline gives CDR1 SNHLY, CDR2 FYNNEI. The CDR3 DNA follows: TGTGCCAGCAAGGAAAAGAGTGTCGCAGATACGCAGTATTTT. Translated: CASKEKSVADTQYF.

This clonotype has a count of ten or more. The chain has TRBV7-3 and TRBJ2-3, with 7 nucleotides matching TRBD2. This CDR3 contains 16 residues. The germline V gene has CDR1 SGHTA and CDR2 FQGTGA. V shed 4 bases and J 3 bases; nucleotides not matched to a gene: 10. This CDR3 reads CASSSGLEWGTDTQYF. The CDR3 DNA reads as TGTGCCAGCAGCTCCGGACTAGAATGGGGGACAGATACGCAGTATTTT.

This clonotype was counted ten times or more. The chain carries TRBV20-1 and TRBJ1-1, with a weak D call TRBD1 (6 bases). CDR1 and CDR2 from the germline V gene are DFQATT and SNEGSKA (reference sequence). The CDR3 has 13 amino acids. Trimming cost V 5 bases and J 4 bases, with 14 bases left between them. The CDR3 loop is CSAGRQDRTEAFF. Here the CDR3 DNA reads TGCAGTGCTGGCCGACAGGACCGCACTGAAGCTTTCTTT.

This clonotype appeared a few times. The chain uses TRBV5-4 and TRBJ2-2, with D unresolved. Germline assignment: CDR1 SGHNT and CDR2 YYREEE (reference sequence). This CDR3 has 14 amino acids. Trimming took off 4 bases at V and 2 bases at J, with 9 bases between the two ends. The DNA for the CDR3 is TGTGCCAGCAGCGGACGGGCCAACACCGGGGAGCTGTTTTTT. Its protein is CASSGRANTGELFF.

The CDR3 here is CASSSELAGSYNEQFF. DNA for the CDR3: TGTGCCAGCAGTTCTGAGCTAGCGGGCTCCTACAATGAGCAGTTCTTC. The chain links TRBV6-1 to TRBJ2-1; TRBD2 agrees at 8 bases. V shed 5 bases and J 0 bases; nucleotides not matched to a gene: 6. Germline assignment: CDR1 MNHNS and CDR2 SASEGT. The CDR3 is 16 residues long.

This clonotype was counted at least ten times. V gene TRBV15 combines with J gene TRBJ2-1, with D possibly being TRBD2 (6 bases). The CDR3 sequence is 18 residues long. Germline V gives CDR1 LNHNV, CDR2 YYDKDF (reference sequence). Trimming removed 0 bases at V and 1 base at J, with 16 bases between. The CDR3 protein is CATSRDRLVSSSYNEQFF. The CDR3 region has the DNA TGTGCCACCAGCAGAGACAGACTAGTTTCTTCGTCCTACAATGAGCAGTTCTTC.

The sample holds many counts of this clonotype. The chain combines TRBV10-3 with TRBJ2-1; no clear D. Trimming took 0 bases from V and 5 from J, leaving 11 bases between them. The V gene's germline CDR1 is ENHRY and CDR2 SYGVKD. This CDR3 comprises 15 residues. In DNA form, the CDR3 reads TGTGCCATCAGTGAGTCGGTGAACTTAAACAATGAGCAGTTCTTC. Amino acid sequence: CAISESVNLNNEQFF.

This clonotype occurred many times. CDR3 coding DNA: TGTGCCAGCTCACCACGCGTCCTAGCGGGAATCAAAAACATTCAGTACTTC. Translated: CASSPRVLAGIKNIQYF. The J gene is TRBJ2-4, the V gene TRBV18; 9 nucleotides match TRBD2. The ends lost 1 base at V and 3 bases at J; junction bases unmatched: 7. This CDR3 comprises 17 residues. Germline values: CDR1 KGHSH, CDR2 LQKENI.

The chain's CDR3 is CASSGYYEQYF. The CDR3 nucleotides read TGTGCCAGCAGTGGATACTACGAGCAGTACTTC. The chain combines TRBV12-3 or TRBV12-4 with TRBJ2-7, with no clear D. The CDR3 runs 11 residues. The V end lost 5 bases, the J end lost 3 bases, and 5 bases lay between the germline ends.

There are a few counts of this clonotype. The chain is built from TRBV5-8 and TRBJ2-2; 9 bases match TRBD2. V lost 2 bases to trimming and J lost 4 bases; unmatched junction nucleotides: 3. This CDR3 is built from 15 residues. Germline V gene sequence: CDR1 SGHTS, CDR2 YDEGEE. CDR3 bases: TGTGCCAGCAGCTTCGGGACTAGCTCCACCGGGGAGCTGTTTTTT. Encoded protein: CASSFGTSSTGELFF.

This chain joins TRBV9 and TRBJ2-1; no reliable D call. Trimming cost V 1 base and J 8 bases, with 7 bases left between them. The CDR3 runs to 12 residues. The germline V gene has CDR1 SGDLS and CDR2 YYNGEE. CDR3 nucleotides: TGTGCCAGCAGCGTAAATATCGATGAGCAGTTCTTC. It is translated as CASSVNIDEQFF.

In its sample, this clonotype was seen many times. The rearrangement uses TRBV7-2 and TRBJ1-4; no reliable D call. CDR1 and CDR2 from the germline V gene are SGHTA and FQGNSA. The CDR3 spans 16 residues. V lost 1 base and J 0 bases, leaving 9 bases between the germline ends. CDR3 sequence reads: CASSLVATATNEKLFF. In DNA, the CDR3 is TGTGCCAGCAGCTTAGTAGCGACCGCAACTAATGAAAAACTGTTTTTT. Supplemented by reference TRBV7-2 and TRBJ1-4, the full variable domain reads GAGVSQSPSNKVTEKGKDVELRCDPISGHTALYWYRQSLGQGLEFLIYFQGNSAPDKSGLPSDRFSAERTGGSVSTLTIQRTQQEDSAVYLCASSLVATATNEKLFFGSGTQLSVL.